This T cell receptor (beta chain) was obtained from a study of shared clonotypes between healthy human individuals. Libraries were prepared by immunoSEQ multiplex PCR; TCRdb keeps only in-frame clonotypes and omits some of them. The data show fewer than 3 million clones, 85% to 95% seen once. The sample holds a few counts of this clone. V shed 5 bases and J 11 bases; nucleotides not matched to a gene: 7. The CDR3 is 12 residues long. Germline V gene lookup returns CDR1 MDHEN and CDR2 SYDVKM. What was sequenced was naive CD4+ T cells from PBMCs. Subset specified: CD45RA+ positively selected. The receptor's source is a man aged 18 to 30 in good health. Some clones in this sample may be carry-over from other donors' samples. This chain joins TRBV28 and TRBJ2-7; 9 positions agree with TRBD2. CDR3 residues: CASSPPRGGEYF. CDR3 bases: TGTGCCAGCAGTCCCCCACGCGGGGGGGAGTACTTC. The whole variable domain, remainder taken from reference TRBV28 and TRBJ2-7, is DVKVTQSSRYLVKRTGEKVFLECVQDMDHENMFWYRQDPGLGLRLIYFSYDVKMKEKGDIPEGYSVSREKKERFSLILESASTNQTSMYLCASSPPRGGEYFGPGTRLTVT.